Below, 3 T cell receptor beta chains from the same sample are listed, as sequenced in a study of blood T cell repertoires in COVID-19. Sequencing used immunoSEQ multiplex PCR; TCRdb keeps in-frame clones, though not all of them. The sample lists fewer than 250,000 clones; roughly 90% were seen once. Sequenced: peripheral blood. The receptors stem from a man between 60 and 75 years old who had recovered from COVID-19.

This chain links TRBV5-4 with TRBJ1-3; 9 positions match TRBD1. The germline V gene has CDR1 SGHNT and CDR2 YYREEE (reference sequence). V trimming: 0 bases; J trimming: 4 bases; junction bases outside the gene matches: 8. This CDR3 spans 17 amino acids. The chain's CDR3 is CASSLVGQGARGNTIYF. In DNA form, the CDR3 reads TGTGCCAGCAGCTTGGTGGGACAGGGTGCGCGAGGAAACACCATATATTTT.

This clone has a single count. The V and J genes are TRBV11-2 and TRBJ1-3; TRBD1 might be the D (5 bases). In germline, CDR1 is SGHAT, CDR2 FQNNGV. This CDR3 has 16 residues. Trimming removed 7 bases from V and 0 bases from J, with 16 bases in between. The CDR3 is CASTPSRGISGNTIYF. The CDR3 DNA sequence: TGTGCCAGCACCCCCTCCCGGGGGATCTCTGGAAACACCATATATTTT.

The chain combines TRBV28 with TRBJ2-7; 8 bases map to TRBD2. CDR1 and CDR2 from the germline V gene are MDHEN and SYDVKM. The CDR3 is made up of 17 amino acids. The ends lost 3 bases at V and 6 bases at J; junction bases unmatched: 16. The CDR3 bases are TGTGCCAGCAGTTTCCCCCACCCGGGAGGGTCCCCTGGCGAGCAGTACTTC. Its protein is CASSFPHPGGSPGEQYF.